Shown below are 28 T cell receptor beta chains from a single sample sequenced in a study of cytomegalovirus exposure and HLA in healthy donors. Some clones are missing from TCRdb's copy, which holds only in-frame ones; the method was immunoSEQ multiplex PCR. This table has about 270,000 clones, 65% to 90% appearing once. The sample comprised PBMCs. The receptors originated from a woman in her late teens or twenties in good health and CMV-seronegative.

The CDR3: CATGDRGSEQYF. DNA of the CDR3: TGCGCCACCGGGGACAGGGGCTCCGAGCAGTACTTC. J is TRBJ2-7 and V is TRBV10-2; 10 nucleotides match TRBD1. CDR1 and CDR2 (germline): WSHSY, SAAADI. This CDR3 is built from 12 residues. V gave up 10 bases and J gave up 6 bases; unmatched junction bases: 6.

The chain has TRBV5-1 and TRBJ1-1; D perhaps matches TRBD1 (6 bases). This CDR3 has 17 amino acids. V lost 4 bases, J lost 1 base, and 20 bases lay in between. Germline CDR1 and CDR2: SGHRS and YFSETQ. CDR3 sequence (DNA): TGCGCCAGCAGCCCAGGGGTAGTCCGGTCGAAGAACACTGAAGCTTTCTTT. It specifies CASSPGVVRSKNTEAFF.

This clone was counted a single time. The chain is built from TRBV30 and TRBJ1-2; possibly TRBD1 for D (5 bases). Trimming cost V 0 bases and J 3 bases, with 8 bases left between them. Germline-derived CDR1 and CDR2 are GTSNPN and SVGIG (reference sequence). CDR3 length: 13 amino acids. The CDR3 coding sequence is TGTGCCTGGAGTGTACAAGGGGACTATGGCTACACCTTC. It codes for CAWSVQGDYGYTF.

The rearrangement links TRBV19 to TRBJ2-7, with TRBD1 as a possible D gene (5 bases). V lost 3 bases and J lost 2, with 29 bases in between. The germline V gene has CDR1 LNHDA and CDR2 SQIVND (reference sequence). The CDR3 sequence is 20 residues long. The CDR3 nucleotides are TGTGCCAGTAGTATTGGTCTACGCAGGGCCTTTCAAAACGGCGCCTACGAGCAGTACTTC. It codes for CASSIGLRRAFQNGAYEQYF.

This CDR3 reads CASSYPGQGVGETQYF. The DNA for the CDR3 is TGTGCCAGCAGCTACCCGGGACAGGGGGTTGGGGAGACCCAGTACTTC. The chain links TRBV7-7 to TRBJ2-5; 11 bases are a match to TRBD1. The germline V gene has CDR1 SSHAT and CDR2 FNYEAQ (reference sequence). The CDR3 is 16 amino acids. Trimming at V came to 4 bases and at J to 5 bases, leaving 9 bases not matched to a gene.

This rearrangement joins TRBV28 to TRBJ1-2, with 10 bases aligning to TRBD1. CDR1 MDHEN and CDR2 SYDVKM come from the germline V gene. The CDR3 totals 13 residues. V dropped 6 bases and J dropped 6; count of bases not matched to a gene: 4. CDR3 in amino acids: CASSTGTGDGYTF. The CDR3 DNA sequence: TGTGCCAGCAGCACCGGGACAGGGGATGGCTACACCTTC.

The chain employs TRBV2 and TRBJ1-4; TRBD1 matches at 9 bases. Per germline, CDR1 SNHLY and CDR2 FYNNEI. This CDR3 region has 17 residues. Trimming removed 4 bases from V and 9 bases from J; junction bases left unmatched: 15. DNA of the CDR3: TGTGCCAGCAGTGGCGCCCCGTGGGGACAGGGCACGAAAAAACTGTTTTTT. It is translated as CASSGAPWGQGTKKLFF.

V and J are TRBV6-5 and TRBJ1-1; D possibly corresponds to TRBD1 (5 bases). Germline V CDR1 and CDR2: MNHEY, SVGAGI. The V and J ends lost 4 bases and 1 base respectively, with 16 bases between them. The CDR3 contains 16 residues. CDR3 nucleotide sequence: TGTGCCAGCAGTTCCATCGACAGCCCGGGGAACACTGAAGCTTTCTTT. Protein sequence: CASSSIDSPGNTEAFF.

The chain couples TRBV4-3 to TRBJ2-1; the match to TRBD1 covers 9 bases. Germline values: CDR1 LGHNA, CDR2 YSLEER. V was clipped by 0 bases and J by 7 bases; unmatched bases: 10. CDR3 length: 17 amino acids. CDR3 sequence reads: CASSQDRDRVFGNEQFF. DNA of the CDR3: TGCGCCAGCAGCCAAGACCGGGACAGGGTTTTCGGTAATGAGCAGTTCTTC.

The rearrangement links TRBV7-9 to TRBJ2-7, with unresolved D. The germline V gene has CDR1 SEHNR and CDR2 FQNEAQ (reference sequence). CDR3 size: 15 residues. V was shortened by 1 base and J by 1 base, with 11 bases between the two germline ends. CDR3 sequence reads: CASSLGAILSYEQYF. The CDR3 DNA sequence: TGTGCCAGCAGCTTAGGGGCAATACTTTCCTACGAGCAGTACTTC.

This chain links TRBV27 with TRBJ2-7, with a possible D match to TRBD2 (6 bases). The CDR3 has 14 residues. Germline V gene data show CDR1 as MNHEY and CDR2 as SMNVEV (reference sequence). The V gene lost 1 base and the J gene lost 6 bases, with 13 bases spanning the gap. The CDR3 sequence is CASSLLGEAIEQYF. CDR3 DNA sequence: TGTGCCAGCAGTTTATTAGGGGAGGCTATCGAGCAGTACTTC.

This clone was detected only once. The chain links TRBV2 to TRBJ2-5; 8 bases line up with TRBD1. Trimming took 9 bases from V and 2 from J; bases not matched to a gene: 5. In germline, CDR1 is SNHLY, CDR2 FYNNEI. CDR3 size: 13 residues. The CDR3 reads CASDRGRQETQYF. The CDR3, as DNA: TGTGCCAGTGACAGGGGCCGACAAGAGACCCAGTACTTC.

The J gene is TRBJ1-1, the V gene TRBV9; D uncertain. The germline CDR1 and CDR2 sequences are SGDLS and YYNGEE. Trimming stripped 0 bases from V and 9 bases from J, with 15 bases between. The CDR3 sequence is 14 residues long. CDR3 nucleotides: TGTGCCAGCAGCGTAGAGGGCAGCGGGAATAAAGCTTTCTTT. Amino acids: CASSVEGSGNKAFF.

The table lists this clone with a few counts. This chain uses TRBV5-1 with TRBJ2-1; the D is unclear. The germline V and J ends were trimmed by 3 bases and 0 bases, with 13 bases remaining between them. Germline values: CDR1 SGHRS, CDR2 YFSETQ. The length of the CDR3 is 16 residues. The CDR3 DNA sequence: TGCGCCAGCAGCTCGGCGACTTCTAGCTCCTACAATGAGCAGTTCTTC. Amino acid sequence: CASSSATSSSYNEQFF. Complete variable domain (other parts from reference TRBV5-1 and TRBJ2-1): KAGVTQTPRYLIKTRGQQVTLSCSPISGHRSVSWYQQTPGQGLQFLFEYFSETQRNKGNFPGRFSGRQFSNSRSEMNVSTLELGDSALYLCASSSATSSSYNEQFFGPGTRLTVL.

The CDR3, as DNA: TGTGCCAGCACCCCAGAGGGTACAACTAATGAAAAACTGTTTTTT. Translation: CASTPEGTTNEKLFF. The genes are TRBV2 and TRBJ1-4; no clear D gene. The CDR3 has 15 residues. CDR1 and CDR2 from the germline V gene are SNHLY and FYNNEI. V lost 7 bases and J 0 bases, leaving 12 bases between the germline ends.

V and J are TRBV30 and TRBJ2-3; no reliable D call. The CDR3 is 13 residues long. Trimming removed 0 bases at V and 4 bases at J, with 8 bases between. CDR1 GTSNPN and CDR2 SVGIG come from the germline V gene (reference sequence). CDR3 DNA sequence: TGTGCCTGGAGTGTGAGCCATCCAGATACGCAGTATTTT. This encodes CAWSVSHPDTQYF.

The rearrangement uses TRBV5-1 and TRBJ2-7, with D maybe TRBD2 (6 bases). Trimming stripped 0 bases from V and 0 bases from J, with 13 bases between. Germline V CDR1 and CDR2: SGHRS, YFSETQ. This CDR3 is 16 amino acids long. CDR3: CASSLASGSNSYEQYF. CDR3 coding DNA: TGCGCCAGCAGCTTGGCCAGCGGGTCCAACTCCTACGAGCAGTACTTC.

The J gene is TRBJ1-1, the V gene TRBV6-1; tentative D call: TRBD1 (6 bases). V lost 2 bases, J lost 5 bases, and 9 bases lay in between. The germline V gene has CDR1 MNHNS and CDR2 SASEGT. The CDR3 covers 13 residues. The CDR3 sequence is CASSETQGTEAFF. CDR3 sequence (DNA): TGTGCCAGCAGTGAAACACAGGGAACTGAAGCTTTCTTT.

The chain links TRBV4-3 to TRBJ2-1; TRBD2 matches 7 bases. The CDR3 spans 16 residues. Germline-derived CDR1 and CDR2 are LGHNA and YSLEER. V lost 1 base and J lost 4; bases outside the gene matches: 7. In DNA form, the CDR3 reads TGCGCCAGCAGCCAAGGGTACGGGGGGAATTACAATGAGCAGTTCTTC. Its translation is CASSQGYGGNYNEQFF.

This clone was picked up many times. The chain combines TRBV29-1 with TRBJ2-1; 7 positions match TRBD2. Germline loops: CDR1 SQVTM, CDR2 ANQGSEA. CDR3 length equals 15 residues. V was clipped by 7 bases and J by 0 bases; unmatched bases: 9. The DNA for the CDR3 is TGCAGCGCCGACGTTAGCGGGCTCTCCTACAATGAGCAGTTCTTC. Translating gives CSADVSGLSYNEQFF.

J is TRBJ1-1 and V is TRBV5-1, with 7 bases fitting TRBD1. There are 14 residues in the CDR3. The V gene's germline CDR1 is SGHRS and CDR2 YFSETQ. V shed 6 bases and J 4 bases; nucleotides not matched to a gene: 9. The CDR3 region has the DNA TGCGCCAGCACGCAGGGGGATTCGCGCACTGAAGCTTTCTTT. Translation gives CASTQGDSRTEAFF.

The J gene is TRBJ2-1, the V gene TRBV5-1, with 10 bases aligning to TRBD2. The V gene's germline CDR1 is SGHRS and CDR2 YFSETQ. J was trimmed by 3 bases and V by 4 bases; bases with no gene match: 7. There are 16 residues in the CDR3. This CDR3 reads CASSRASGSYYNEQFF. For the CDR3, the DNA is TGCGCCAGCAGCAGGGCTAGCGGGAGTTACTACAATGAGCAGTTCTTC.

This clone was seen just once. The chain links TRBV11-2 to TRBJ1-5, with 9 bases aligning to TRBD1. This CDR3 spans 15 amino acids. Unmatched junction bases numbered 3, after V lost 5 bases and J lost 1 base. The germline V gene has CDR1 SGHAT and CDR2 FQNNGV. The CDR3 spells CASSPGQGSNQPQHF. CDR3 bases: TGTGCCAGCAGCCCGGGACAGGGCAGCAATCAGCCCCAGCATTTT.

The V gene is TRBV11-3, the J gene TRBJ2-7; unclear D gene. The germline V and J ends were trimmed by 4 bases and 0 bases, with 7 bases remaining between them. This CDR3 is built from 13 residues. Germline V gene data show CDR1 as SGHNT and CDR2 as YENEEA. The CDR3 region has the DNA TGTGCCAGCAGCTCCGGTCTCTCCTACGAGCAGTACTTC. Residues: CASSSGLSYEQYF.

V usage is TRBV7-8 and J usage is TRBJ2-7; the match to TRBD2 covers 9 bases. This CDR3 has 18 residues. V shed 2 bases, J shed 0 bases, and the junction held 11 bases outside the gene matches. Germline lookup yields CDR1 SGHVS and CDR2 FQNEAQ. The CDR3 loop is CASSLRFEASGVSYEQYF. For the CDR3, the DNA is TGTGCCAGCAGCTTAAGGTTTGAAGCTAGCGGGGTCTCCTACGAGCAGTACTTC. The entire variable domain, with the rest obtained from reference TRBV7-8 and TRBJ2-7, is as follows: GAGVSQSPRYKVAKRGQDVALRCDPISGHVSLFWYQQALGQGPEFLTYFQNEAQLDKSGLPSDRFFAERPEGSVSTLKIQRTQQEDSAVYLCASSLRFEASGVSYEQYFGPGTRLTVT.

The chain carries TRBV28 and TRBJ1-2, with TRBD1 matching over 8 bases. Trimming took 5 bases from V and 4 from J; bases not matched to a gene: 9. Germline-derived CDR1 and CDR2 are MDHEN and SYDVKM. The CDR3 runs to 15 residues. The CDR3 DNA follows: TGTGCCAGCAGTCCTAGTTCAGGGGGCGTCTATGGCTACACCTTC. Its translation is CASSPSSGGVYGYTF.

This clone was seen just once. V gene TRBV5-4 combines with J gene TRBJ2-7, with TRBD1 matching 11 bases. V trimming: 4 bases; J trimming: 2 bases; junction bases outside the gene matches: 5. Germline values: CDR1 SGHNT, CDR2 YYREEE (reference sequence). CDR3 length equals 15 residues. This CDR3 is CASSMMGQGAYEQYF. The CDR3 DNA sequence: TGTGCCAGCAGCATGATGGGACAGGGGGCCTACGAGCAGTACTTC.

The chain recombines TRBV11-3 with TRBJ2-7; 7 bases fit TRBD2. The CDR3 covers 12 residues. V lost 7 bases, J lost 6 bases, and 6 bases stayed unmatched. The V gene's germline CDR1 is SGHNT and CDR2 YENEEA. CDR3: CASMAGDGEQYF. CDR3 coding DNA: TGTGCCAGCATGGCGGGAGATGGCGAGCAGTACTTC.